This entry features one T cell receptor (beta chain) sequence. The data are from a study of blood T cell repertoires in COVID-19. Study context: Samples came from the United States, Italy and Spain, spanning acute and convalescent COVID-19. T cells, B-cell-depleted T cells, or PBMCs provided the cDNA or gDNA that served as material.

Individuals drawn from around 25 US areas were about 18 to 89 years old. In germline, CDR1 is WNHNN, CDR2 SYGVQD (reference sequence). There are 13 residues in the CDR3. V lost 6 bases and J 6 bases, leaving 14 bases between the germline ends. As originally analysed: The authors estimated nucleated cell counts from reference gene primer amplification. The assay was immunoSEQ multiplex PCR, and TCRdb's table has in-frame clones only and misses some. D and trimming come from the DNA, and the V and J calls and clone size come from that table. The sample lists fewer than 250,000 clones, approximately 83% occurring once.

The rearrangement joins TRBV10-1 to TRBJ1-2; weak D call: TRBD1 (6 bases). The sequenced material came from PBMCs or T cells enriched from blood (not recorded which). This TCR was recovered from a woman aged 40 to 55 who had been exposed to COVID-19. The CDR3 nucleotides are TGCGCCAGCAGGAAGGCAGGGGAGAATGGCTACACCTTC. Its protein is CASRKAGENGYTF.